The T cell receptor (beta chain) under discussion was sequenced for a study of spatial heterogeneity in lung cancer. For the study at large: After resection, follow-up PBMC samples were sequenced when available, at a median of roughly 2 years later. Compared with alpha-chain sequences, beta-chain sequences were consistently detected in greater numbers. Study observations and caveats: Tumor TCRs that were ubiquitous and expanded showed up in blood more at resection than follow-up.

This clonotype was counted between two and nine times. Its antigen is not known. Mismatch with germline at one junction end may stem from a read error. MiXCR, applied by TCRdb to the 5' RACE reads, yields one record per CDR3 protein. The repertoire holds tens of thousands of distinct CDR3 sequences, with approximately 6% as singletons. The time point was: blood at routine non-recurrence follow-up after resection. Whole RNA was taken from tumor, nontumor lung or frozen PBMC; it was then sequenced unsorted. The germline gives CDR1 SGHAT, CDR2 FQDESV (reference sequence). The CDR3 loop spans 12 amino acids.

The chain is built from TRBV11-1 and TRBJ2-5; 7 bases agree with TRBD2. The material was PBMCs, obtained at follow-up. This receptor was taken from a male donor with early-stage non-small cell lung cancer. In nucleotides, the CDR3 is TGTGCCAGCAGCTTAGCGGGGGGGGTTAGTGTCTTC. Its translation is CASSLAGGVSVF.